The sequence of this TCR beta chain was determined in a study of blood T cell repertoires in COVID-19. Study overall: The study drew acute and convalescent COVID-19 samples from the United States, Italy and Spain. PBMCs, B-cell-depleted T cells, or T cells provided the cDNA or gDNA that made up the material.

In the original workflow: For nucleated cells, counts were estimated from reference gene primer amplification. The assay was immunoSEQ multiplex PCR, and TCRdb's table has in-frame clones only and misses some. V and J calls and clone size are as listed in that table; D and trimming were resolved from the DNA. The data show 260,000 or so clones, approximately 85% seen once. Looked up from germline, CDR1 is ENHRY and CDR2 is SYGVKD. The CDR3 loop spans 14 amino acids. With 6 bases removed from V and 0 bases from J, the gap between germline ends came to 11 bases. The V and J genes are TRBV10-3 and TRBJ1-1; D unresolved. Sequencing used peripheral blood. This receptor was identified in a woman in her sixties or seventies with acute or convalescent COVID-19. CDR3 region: CAISINQVNTEAFF. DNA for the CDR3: TGTGCCATCAGCATTAATCAGGTGAACACTGAAGCTTTCTTT.